These 32 T cell receptor beta chains share one sample of origin, sequenced in a study of blood T cell repertoires in COVID-19. Measured with immunoSEQ multiplex PCR; TCRdb has only the in-frame clones, and not every one. The profile covers approximately 110,000 clones, with roughly 84% appearing a single time and less than 3.5% taken by the ten largest. Input material: peripheral blood. Receptors originate from a middle-aged man with acute or convalescent COVID-19.

This chain joins TRBV7-9 and TRBJ2-5; 9 bases match TRBD1. Trimming removed 3 bases from V and 0 bases from J; junction bases left unmatched: 5. The CDR3 is made up of 16 amino acids. Germline V lookup: CDR1 SEHNR, CDR2 FQNEAQ (reference sequence). The CDR3 is CASSFRQGEYQETQYF. The CDR3, as DNA: TGTGCCAGCAGCTTCCGACAGGGGGAGTACCAAGAGACCCAGTACTTC.

As to this clone: The same CDR3 is also encoded by other DNA sequences in this sample. The chain has TRBV6-5 and TRBJ2-7, with a tentative D call TRBD1 (5 bases). Germline lookup yields CDR1 MNHEY and CDR2 SVGAGI. The CDR3 extends over 14 amino acids. The V and J ends lost 6 bases and 1 base respectively, with 13 bases between them. CDR3 nucleotides: TGTGCCAGCAGGTCAGCAGGGCTTTCCTACGAGCAGTACTTC. It yields the protein CASRSAGLSYEQYF.

The chain recombines TRBV27 with TRBJ2-7; 7 bases agree with TRBD1. Trimming cost V 5 bases and J 6 bases; bases outside gene matches: 13. Germline V gene lookup returns CDR1 MNHEY and CDR2 SMNVEV (reference sequence). The CDR3 contains 15 residues. The CDR3 sequence is CASSPGTASRVEQYF. The CDR3 DNA reads TGTGCCAGCAGTCCCGGGACAGCCTCCCGTGTCGAGCAGTACTTC.

The chain links TRBV30 to TRBJ2-3; 7 bases are shared with TRBD2. V dropped 5 bases and J dropped 2; count of bases not matched to a gene: 7. CDR1 and CDR2 from the germline V gene are GTSNPN and SVGIG (reference sequence). This CDR3 is 14 amino acids long. The CDR3 DNA reads TGTGCCTGGGGCGGCGGGGGACCCACAGATACGCAGTATTTT. Its translation is CAWGGGGPTDTQYF.

V usage is TRBV19 and J usage is TRBJ1-4; D call uncertain. CDR1 is LNHDA and CDR2 is SQIVND in the germline V gene (reference sequence). V was trimmed by 2 bases and J by 13 bases, leaving 11 bases between them. The CDR3 is made up of 12 amino acids. The chain's CDR3 is CASSISEGGLFF. The CDR3 bases are TGTGCCAGTAGTATAAGCGAAGGTGGACTGTTTTTT.

This chain links TRBV21-1 with TRBJ2-5; the table's D call, TRBD1, has no DNA check behind it. TRBV21-1 is reported as a pseudogene. This CDR3 spans 18 amino acids. This CDR3 reads CASSKEGLDRGRWKTQYF. Written as DNA, the CDR3 is TGTGCCAGCAGCAAAGAGGGTCTGGACAGGGGAAGGTGGAAGACCCAGTACTTC.

In this sample, this clone turned up a few times. The chain recombines TRBV6-5 with TRBJ2-7; 8 bases map to TRBD1. The CDR3 totals 14 residues. Germline V CDR1 and CDR2: MNHEY, SVGAGI. The ends lost 6 bases at V and 6 bases at J; junction bases unmatched: 10. Here the CDR3 reads CASRRTGPLLEQYF. CDR3 DNA: TGTGCCAGCAGACGGACAGGGCCCCTTCTCGAGCAGTACTTC.

The chain is built from TRBV10-3 and TRBJ1-2; no firm D call. CDR1 and CDR2 (germline): ENHRY, SYGVKD. The length of the CDR3 is 12 residues. V was clipped by 2 bases and J by 4 bases, with 5 bases between them. CDR3 bases: TGTGCCATCAGTGAGGACATCTATGGCTACACCTTC. As protein: CAISEDIYGYTF.

The V call is TRBV4-1, the J call TRBJ2-1; tentative D call: TRBD1 (6 bases). Germline assignment: CDR1 MGHRA and CDR2 YSYEKL. V lost 4 bases and J 10 bases, leaving 23 bases between the germline ends. The CDR3 loop spans 16 amino acids. The CDR3 spells CASSPNPPAGDREQFF. In DNA form, the CDR3 reads TGCGCCAGCAGCCCGAACCCGCCGGCAGGGGATCGAGAGCAGTTCTTC.

The V gene is TRBV18, the J gene TRBJ1-3; possibly TRBD1 for D (5 bases). Germline CDR1 and CDR2: KGHSH and LQKENI. CDR3 length equals 16 residues. Deletions cut 3 bases from V and 0 bases from J, with 12 bases between. The CDR3 loop is CASSPRRGSSGNTIYF. CDR3 nucleotide sequence: TGTGCCAGCTCACCTAGGAGGGGAAGCTCTGGAAACACCATATATTTT. The variable domain in full, completed from reference TRBV18 and TRBJ1-3, reads NAGVMQNPRHLVRRRGQEARLRCSPMKGHSHVYWYRQLPEEGLKFMVYLQKENIIDESGMPKERFSAEFPKEGPSILRIQQVVRGDSAAYFCASSPRRGSSGNTIYFGEGSWLTVV.

CDR3 loop: CASSRGNYGYTF. The CDR3 nucleotides read TGTGCCAGCAGCCGGGGGAACTATGGCTACACCTTC. The chain has TRBV12-3 or TRBV12-4 and TRBJ1-2; perhaps TRBD1 as D (5 bases). The CDR3 runs 12 residues. V was shortened by 6 bases and J by 2 bases, with 7 bases between the two germline ends.

The chain is built from TRBV12-3 or TRBV12-4 and TRBJ2-7; D remains unclear. The V gene lost 6 bases and the J gene lost 5 bases, with 14 bases spanning the gap. This CDR3 region has 13 residues. The CDR3 loop is CASSPRAGHEQYF. The CDR3 nucleotides read TGTGCCAGCAGCCCGAGAGCAGGCCACGAGCAGTACTTC.

The chain couples TRBV18 to TRBJ1-6; D is uncertain. V was pared by 0 bases and J by 6 bases, with 9 bases between. This CDR3 contains 15 residues. Germline assignment: CDR1 KGHSH and CDR2 LQKENI. In DNA form, the CDR3 reads TGTGCCAGCTCACCACCGACACCGGCTAATTCACCCCTCCACTTT. Protein sequence: CASSPPTPANSPLHF.

The CDR3 region has the DNA TGTGCCAGCAGCCAAGATGCGAGTGGCGGGGGATACAATGAGCAGTTCTTC. This sequence encodes CASSQDASGGGYNEQFF. This chain connects TRBV3-1 (or the pseudogene TRBV3-2) to TRBJ2-1; 7 bases map to TRBD2. The CDR3 is made up of 17 amino acids. V lost 0 bases, J lost 4 bases, and 9 bases stayed unmatched. Germline CDR1 and CDR2: LGHDT and YNNKEL (reference sequence).

The chain recombines TRBV14 with TRBJ2-1, with TRBD1 identical over 8 bases. This CDR3 contains 14 residues. The J segment lost 6 bases and the V segment lost 2 bases, leaving 3 bases of the junction unmatched. CDR1 is SGHDN, CDR2 FVKESK, per germline. This chain's CDR3 is CASSQMTGANEQFF. The CDR3 DNA reads TGTGCCAGCAGCCAAATGACAGGGGCCAATGAGCAGTTCTTC.

The rearrangement joins TRBV5-5 to TRBJ2-7; D possibly corresponds to TRBD1 (5 bases). The CDR3 contains 13 residues. Between the trimmed V and J ends, which lost 2 bases and 2 bases, there was a span of 8 bases. Germline loops: CDR1 SGHKS, CDR2 YYEKEE (reference sequence). The CDR3 sequence is CASSFDSAYEQYF. CDR3 nucleotide sequence: TGTGCCAGCAGCTTCGACAGTGCCTACGAGCAGTACTTC.

This chain uses TRBV3-1 (or the pseudogene TRBV3-2) with TRBJ2-3; 8 bases agree with TRBD2. This CDR3 comprises 14 residues. V trimming: 4 bases; J trimming: 2 bases; junction bases outside the gene matches: 2. Germline values: CDR1 LGHDT, CDR2 YNNKEL (reference sequence). CDR3 amino acids: CASSLSGATDTQYF. In nucleotides, the CDR3 is TGTGCCAGCAGCCTTAGCGGGGCCACAGATACGCAGTATTTT.

This chain uses TRBV24-1 with TRBJ2-5, with TRBD2 identical over 9 bases. The germline gives CDR1 KGHDR, CDR2 SFDVKD. CDR3 size: 16 residues. V shed 3 bases and J 4 bases; nucleotides not matched to a gene: 8. CDR3 nucleotides: TGTGCCACCAGTGATCGTCTAGCGGGGACCCTAGAGACCCAGTACTTC. Its protein is CATSDRLAGTLETQYF.

This rearrangement joins TRBV29-1 to TRBJ2-4, with D unresolved. CDR3 length: 13 residues. Germline-derived CDR1 and CDR2 are SQVTM and ANQGSEA. V dropped 1 base and J dropped 9 bases, with 13 bases sitting between them. The chain's CDR3 is CSVEGGSLGIQYF. The CDR3 DNA reads TGCAGCGTTGAAGGAGGCTCCCTCGGCATTCAGTACTTC.

This clone turned up a few times. The chain uses TRBV23-1 and TRBJ1-2; tentatively, D is TRBD1 (5 bases). TRBV23-1 is an ORF, with its function uncertain. Trimming left V 6 bases short and J 4 bases short, with 15 bases between. The CDR3 runs to 14 residues. This CDR3 reads CASSLGTGGYGYTF. In DNA, the CDR3 is TGCGCCAGCAGCCTCGGAACCGGGGGCTATGGCTACACCTTC.

The chain uses TRBV6-5 and TRBJ1-5, with TRBD1 matching 9 bases. Germline trimming cut 8 bases from V and 6 bases from J; bases unmatched to any gene: 8. Germline-derived CDR1 and CDR2 are MNHEY and SVGAGI. The CDR3 is made up of 14 amino acids. The CDR3 protein is CASRTGVGSQPQHF. CDR3 DNA: TGTGCCAGCCGGACAGGGGTTGGTAGTCAGCCCCAGCATTTT.

This chain links TRBV3-1 (or the pseudogene TRBV3-2) with TRBJ2-5; 7 bases line up with TRBD2. There are 15 residues in the CDR3. Germline CDR1 reads LGHDT; CDR2 reads YNNKEL (reference sequence). Trimming cost V 5 bases and J 2 bases; bases outside gene matches: 8. The chain's CDR3 is CASSSTSRGQETQYF. DNA of the CDR3: TGTGCCAGCAGCTCGACTAGCCGGGGACAAGAGACCCAGTACTTC.

This chain uses TRBV24-1 with TRBJ2-7, with D possibly matching TRBD2 (5 bases). The CDR3 runs 12 residues. The V end was cut by 9 bases, the J end by 0 bases, with 8 bases between. Germline assignment: CDR1 KGHDR and CDR2 SFDVKD. This CDR3 reads CATGESSYEQYF. The CDR3 region has the DNA TGTGCCACCGGGGAGAGCTCCTACGAGCAGTACTTC.

The chain links TRBV29-1 to TRBJ2-2, with D perhaps TRBD2 (5 bases). Germline V lookup: CDR1 SQVTM, CDR2 ANQGSEA. Trimming took 7 bases from V and 1 from J, leaving 13 bases between them. The CDR3 runs to 14 residues. The DNA for the CDR3 is TGCAGCGCTCGGACCGGGGTGAACACCGGGGAGCTGTTTTTT. It specifies CSARTGVNTGELFF.

The CDR3 region is CASRGTGLYNSPLHF. CDR3 bases: TGTGCCAGCAGGGGGACAGGGCTCTATAATTCACCCCTCCACTTT. The chain combines TRBV27 with TRBJ1-6, with 9 bases fitting TRBD1. The CDR3 covers 15 residues. Germline-derived CDR1 and CDR2 are MNHEY and SMNVEV (reference sequence). V lost 6 bases to trimming and J lost 3 bases; unmatched junction nucleotides: 3.

The V and J genes are TRBV11-3 and TRBJ2-3; 13 bases map to TRBD2. J lost 1 base, V lost 3 bases, and 10 bases had no gene match. The CDR3 has 19 amino acids. CDR1 and CDR2 (germline): SGHNT, YENEEA. In DNA form, the CDR3 reads TGTGCCAGCAGCTTGACTTTCACTAGCGGGGGGGTGGGCACAGATACGCAGTATTTT. This translates into CASSLTFTSGGVGTDTQYF.

V is TRBV9 and J is TRBJ1-2; a possible D gene is TRBD1 (6 bases). In germline, CDR1 is SGDLS, CDR2 YYNGEE. V lost 4 bases and J 0 bases, leaving 10 bases between the germline ends. This CDR3 contains 14 residues. CDR3 in amino acids: CASSLTGTNYGYTF. CDR3 in DNA: TGTGCCAGCAGCCTTACAGGGACTAACTATGGCTACACCTTC.

This clone was detected only once. The V gene is TRBV19, the J gene TRBJ2-1, with a tentative D call TRBD2 (6 bases). Germline V gene data show CDR1 as LNHDA and CDR2 as SQIVND (reference sequence). This CDR3 contains 16 residues. The V and J ends lost 1 base and 5 bases respectively, with 15 bases between them. CDR3 region: CASSIGGGVVHNEQFF. The CDR3 bases are TGTGCCAGTAGTATAGGGGGCGGGGTTGTCCACAATGAGCAGTTCTTC.

The rearrangement links TRBV5-1 to TRBJ2-3; 9 positions match TRBD1. The CDR3 loop spans 16 amino acids. With 0 bases clipped from V and 4 bases from J, the junction kept 6 bases outside the gene matches. CDR1 and CDR2 from the germline V gene are SGHRS and YFSETQ. CDR3 region: CASSLEPDRGADTQYF. CDR3 DNA sequence: TGCGCCAGCAGCTTGGAGCCGGACAGGGGCGCAGATACGCAGTATTTT.

The chain links TRBV18 to TRBJ1-1; possible D gene TRBD1, 6 bases. Per the germline V gene, CDR1 is KGHSH and CDR2 is LQKENI. V was trimmed by 3 bases and J by 2 bases, leaving 16 bases between them. This CDR3 is 16 amino acids long. The CDR3 DNA sequence: TGTGCCAGCTCACCGCCTACAGGGACGGGAAACACTGAAGCTTTCTTT. Protein product: CASSPPTGTGNTEAFF.

The V and J genes are TRBV24-1 and TRBJ1-3; 9 bases map to TRBD1. The length of the CDR3 is 16 residues. With V trimmed by 4 bases and J by 4 bases, 7 bases remained unmatched. Germline V lookup: CDR1 KGHDR, CDR2 SFDVKD. The CDR3 DNA sequence: TGTGCCACCAGTGAAGGGACAGGGAACCGAGGAAACACCATATATTTT. Translating gives CATSEGTGNRGNTIYF.

The rearrangement links TRBV5-5 to TRBJ1-2; D is possibly TRBD1 (6 bases). Germline V CDR1 and CDR2: SGHKS, YYEKEE (reference sequence). CDR3 length: 17 residues. V lost 4 bases and J lost 0, with 19 bases in between. The CDR3 loop reads CASSPEGGVRPNYGYTF. The CDR3 nucleotides read TGTGCCAGCAGCCCGGAAGGGGGGGTACGGCCTAACTATGGCTACACCTTC.